Each of the 17 T cell receptor beta chains below was sequenced from the same sample in a study of cytomegalovirus exposure and HLA in healthy donors. It was with 60 Vbeta and 13 Jbeta primers that the PCR ran. Profiled with immunoSEQ multiplex PCR; TCRdb holds only in-frame clones, not every one. This table holds about 140,000 clones, around 77% found once. Sequenced input: PBMCs. The receptors here all came from a man aged 25 to 40 in good health and CMV-seronegative.

The chain has TRBV7-9 and TRBJ2-5, with D possibly TRBD2 on 7 matching bases. V shed 5 bases and J shed 5 bases, with 21 bases lying between them. The CDR3 sequence is 16 residues long. CDR1 SEHNR and CDR2 FQNEAQ come from the germline V gene (reference sequence). CDR3 amino acids: CASSRRGGGESETQYF. The CDR3 bases are TGTGCCAGCAGCCGAAGGGGGGGCGGGGAATCGGAGACCCAGTACTTC.

This chain links TRBV28 with TRBJ1-2; 10 nucleotides match TRBD1. The CDR3 covers 16 residues. Unmatched junction bases numbered 6, after V lost 5 bases and J lost 0 bases. Germline V gene lookup returns CDR1 MDHEN and CDR2 SYDVKM. CDR3 sequence (DNA): TGTGCCAGCAGTGGACAGGGGGGTTCTGCTAACTATGGCTACACCTTC. Translating it yields CASSGQGGSANYGYTF.

This clone occurred once. DNA for the CDR3: TGTGCCAGCAGTCCCGGGACAGGGTCAGAAGCTTTCTTT. Encoded protein: CASSPGTGSEAFF. The V call is TRBV6-6, the J call TRBJ1-1; 9 bases align to TRBD1. J was trimmed by 8 bases and V by 5 bases; bases with no gene match: 6. In germline, CDR1 is MNHNY, CDR2 SVGAGI (reference sequence). The CDR3 contains 13 residues.

The chain is built from TRBV10-1 and TRBJ1-1; 7 bases are shared with TRBD1. The V gene's germline CDR1 is WNHNN and CDR2 SYGVQD (reference sequence). The CDR3 covers 15 residues. The V gene end was trimmed by 3 bases and the J gene end by 4 bases; junction bases not matched to a gene: 8. The CDR3 protein is CASSDSDRVSTEAFF. Here the CDR3 DNA reads TGCGCCAGCAGTGATTCCGACAGGGTAAGCACTGAAGCTTTCTTT.

The chain employs TRBV6-5 and TRBJ1-4; 7 bases map to TRBD1. V lost 4 bases and J lost 3; bases outside the gene matches: 2. This CDR3 is built from 14 residues. Germline V gene sequence: CDR1 MNHEY, CDR2 SVGAGI. In DNA, the CDR3 is TGTGCCAGCAGTTCTGGGACAGCTAATGAAAAACTGTTTTTT. Its translation: CASSSGTANEKLFF.

This chain connects TRBV7-2 to TRBJ2-2, with D possibly being TRBD1 (5 bases). V lost 5 bases to trimming and J lost 2 bases, with 9 bases between them. The germline V gene encodes CDR1 SGHTA and CDR2 FQGNSA. The CDR3 extends over 14 amino acids. CDR3 residues: CASSPQGNTGELFF. The DNA for the CDR3 is TGTGCCAGCAGCCCCCAGGGAAACACCGGGGAGCTGTTTTTT.

The chain has TRBV28 and TRBJ1-4; 9 bases line up with TRBD1. The CDR3 totals 17 residues. V lost 5 bases, J lost 7 bases, and 14 bases stayed unmatched. Germline CDR1 and CDR2: MDHEN and SYDVKM. The CDR3 spells CASSATGGGGYGEKLFF. CDR3 bases: TGTGCCAGCAGTGCTACAGGGGGCGGTGGTTACGGTGAAAAACTGTTTTTT.

For the CDR3, the DNA is TGTGCCAGCAGTGCCTTGACGGGTTTGTTTAGCAATCAGCCCCAGCATTTT. It codes for CASSALTGLFSNQPQHF. The gene calls are TRBV2 and TRBJ1-5; the D is unclear. The CDR3 extends over 17 amino acids. CDR1 and CDR2 (germline): SNHLY, FYNNEI. With 4 bases removed from V and 0 bases from J, the gap between germline ends came to 16 bases.

This chain joins TRBV5-1 and TRBJ2-1; no clear D gene. The CDR3 sequence is 15 residues long. The germline CDR1 and CDR2 sequences are SGHRS and YFSETQ. The V gene lost 4 bases and the J gene lost 8 bases, with 19 bases spanning the gap. CDR3: CASSETAHTFDEQFF. The DNA of the CDR3 is TGCGCCAGCAGCGAAACCGCCCACACGTTCGATGAGCAGTTCTTC.

The chain is built from TRBV11-2 and TRBJ2-7; 9 nucleotides line up with TRBD1. V was pared by 5 bases and J by 3 bases, with 5 bases of the junction left unmatched. The CDR3 covers 14 residues. Germline-derived CDR1 and CDR2 are SGHAT and FQNNGV. The CDR3 nucleotides are TGTGCCAGCAGCCCCGGGACAGGGATCTACGAGCAGTACTTC. It translates to CASSPGTGIYEQYF.

The chain links TRBV2 to TRBJ1-1; D gene ambiguous. Trimming removed 0 bases at V and 5 bases at J, with 10 bases between. Per germline, CDR1 SNHLY and CDR2 FYNNEI. The CDR3 loop spans 14 amino acids. The chain's CDR3 is CASSEAWQNTEAFF. CDR3 nucleotide sequence: TGTGCCAGCAGTGAAGCGTGGCAGAATACTGAAGCTTTCTTT.

The chain uses TRBV5-1 and TRBJ2-1; D might be TRBD1 (6 bases). Trimming cost V 0 bases and J 6 bases, with 7 bases left between them. Germline V lookup: CDR1 SGHRS, CDR2 YFSETQ. The CDR3 contains 13 residues. The CDR3 DNA reads as TGCGCCAGCAGCTTGGACAGGGTCAATGAGCAGTTCTTC. Amino acids: CASSLDRVNEQFF.

The chain combines TRBV6-1 with TRBJ1-2, with a weak D call TRBD1 (5 bases). Germline lookup yields CDR1 MNHNS and CDR2 SASEGT. There are 14 residues in the CDR3. Between the trimmed V and J ends, which lost 1 base and 9 bases, there was a span of 15 bases. The CDR3 nucleotides read TGTGCCAGCAGTGAAGGCGGAGGGGTCGGAAGCTACACCTTC. Protein: CASSEGGGVGSYTF.

This clone has more than one count but fewer than ten. The V call is TRBV4-1, the J call TRBJ1-3, with D hard to call. The CDR3 loop spans 15 amino acids. Germline V lookup: CDR1 MGHRA, CDR2 YSYEKL. The V end was cut by 5 bases, the J end by 0 bases, with 11 bases between. This chain's CDR3 is CASSRLLGSGNTIYF. DNA for the CDR3: TGCGCCAGCAGCAGATTACTCGGCTCTGGAAACACCATATATTTT.

The V and J genes are TRBV27 and TRBJ2-7, with 7 bases lining up with TRBD2. This CDR3 region has 15 residues. V lost 0 bases, J lost 2 bases, and 4 bases stayed unmatched. Per germline, CDR1 MNHEY and CDR2 SMNVEV (reference sequence). Here the CDR3 reads CASSLSVGGAYEQYF. DNA of the CDR3: TGTGCCAGCAGTTTATCAGTGGGGGGGGCCTACGAGCAGTACTTC.

The chain is built from TRBV28 and TRBJ2-7, with a possible D match to TRBD2 (5 bases). This CDR3 comprises 16 residues. Deletions cut 2 bases from V and 1 base from J, with 15 bases between. Germline V gene data show CDR1 as MDHEN and CDR2 as SYDVKM. CDR3 protein: CASSLRELVGSYEQYF. The CDR3, as DNA: TGTGCCAGCAGTTTAAGGGAGTTAGTTGGATCCTACGAGCAGTACTTC.

The genes are TRBV15 and TRBJ2-1; 7 bases align to TRBD1. The CDR3 is 17 amino acids. Germline V gives CDR1 LNHNV, CDR2 YYDKDF (reference sequence). V lost 0 bases to trimming and J lost 3 bases; unmatched junction nucleotides: 8. CDR3 sequence reads: CATSRDRYRGRYNEQFF. The CDR3 DNA sequence: TGTGCCACCAGCAGAGACCGATACAGGGGTCGCTACAATGAGCAGTTCTTC.